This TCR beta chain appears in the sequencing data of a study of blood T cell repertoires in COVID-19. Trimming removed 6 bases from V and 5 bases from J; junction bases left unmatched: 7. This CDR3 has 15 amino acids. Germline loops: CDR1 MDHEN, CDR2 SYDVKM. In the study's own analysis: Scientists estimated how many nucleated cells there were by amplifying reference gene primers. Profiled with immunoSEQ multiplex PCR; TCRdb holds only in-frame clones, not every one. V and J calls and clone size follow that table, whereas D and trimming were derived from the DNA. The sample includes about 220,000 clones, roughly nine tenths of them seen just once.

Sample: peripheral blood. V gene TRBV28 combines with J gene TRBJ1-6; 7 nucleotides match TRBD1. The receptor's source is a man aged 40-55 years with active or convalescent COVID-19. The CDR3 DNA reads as TGTGCCAGCAGAGACGGGACAGCTGATAATTCACCCCTCCACTTT. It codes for CASRDGTADNSPLHF.